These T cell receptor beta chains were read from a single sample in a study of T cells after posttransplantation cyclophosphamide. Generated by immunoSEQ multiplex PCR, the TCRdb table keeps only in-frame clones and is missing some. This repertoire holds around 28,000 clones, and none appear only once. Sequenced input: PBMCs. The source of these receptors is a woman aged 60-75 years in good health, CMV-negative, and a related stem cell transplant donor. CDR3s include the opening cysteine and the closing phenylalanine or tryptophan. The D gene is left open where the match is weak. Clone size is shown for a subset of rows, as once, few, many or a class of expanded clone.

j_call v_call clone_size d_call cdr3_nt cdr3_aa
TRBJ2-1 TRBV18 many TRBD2 TGTGCCAGCAAGGGACTAGCGGGAGGTAACTCCAGCTCCTACAATGAGCAGTTCTTC CASKGLAGGNSSSYNEQFF
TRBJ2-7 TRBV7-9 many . TGTGCCAGCAGCTTTAGAGGGGCGCGCGAGCAGTACTTC CASSFRGAREQYF
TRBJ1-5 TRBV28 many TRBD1 TGTGCCAGCAGTCCAACAGGGGGTGGTGGTCAGCCCCAGCATTTT CASSPTGGGGQPQHF
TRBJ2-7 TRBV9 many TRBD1 TGTGCCAGCAGCGAACGGGACAGCTTCTCCTACGAGCAGTACTTC CASSERDSFSYEQYF
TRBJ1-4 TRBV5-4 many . TGTGCCAGCAGCGAGGGGCCAACTAATGAAAAACTGTTTTTT CASSEGPTNEKLFF
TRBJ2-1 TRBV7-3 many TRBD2 TGTGCCAGCAGCCCCATCGGTCGGGGAGGGTACCATGAGCAGTTCTTC CASSPIGRGGYHEQFF
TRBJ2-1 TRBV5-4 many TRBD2 TGTGCCAGCAGCTCGGAGGATCTAGCGGGGGTGAACAATGAGCAGTTCTTC CASSSEDLAGVNNEQFF
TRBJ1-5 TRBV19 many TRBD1 TGTGCCAGTAGTCCTAGGACAGGGAGCGACAATCAGCCCCAGCATTTT CASSPRTGSDNQPQHF
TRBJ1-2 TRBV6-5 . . TGTGCCAGCAGAACTCCCAAATCGAATGGCTACACCTTC CASRTPKSNGYTF
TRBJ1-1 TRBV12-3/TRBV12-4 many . TGTGCCAGCCAAAGAGGGGTGGGCACTGAAGCTTTCTTT CASQRGVGTEAFF
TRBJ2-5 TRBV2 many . TGTGCCAGCAGTGCAACAGGGATACAAGAGACCCAGTACTTC CASSATGIQETQYF
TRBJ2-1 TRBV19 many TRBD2 TGTGCCAGTAGTATAGAACCGGGACTAGGGGCCTGGCAGTTCTTC CASSIEPGLGAWQFF
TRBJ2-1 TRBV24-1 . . TGTGCCACCAGTGGGGCACAGGGGGGGGTCAATGAGCAGTTCTTC CATSGAQGGVNEQFF
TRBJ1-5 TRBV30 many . TGTGCCTGGAGTGTTGTCAGGAACAGTGTAAGCAATCAGCCCCAGCATTTT CAWSVVRNSVSNQPQHF
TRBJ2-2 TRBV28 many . TGTGCCAGCAGTTACTCACGGAACACCGGGGAGCTGTTTTTT CASSYSRNTGELFF
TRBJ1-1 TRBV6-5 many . TGTGCCAGCAGAAGATATCAGGGGAACACTGAAGCTTTCTTT CASRRYQGNTEAFF
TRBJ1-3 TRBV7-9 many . TGTGCCAGCAGCTTAGTCGGGGAACCTGGAAACACCATATATTTT CASSLVGEPGNTIYF
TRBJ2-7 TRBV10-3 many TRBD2 TGTGCCATCAGTGAGGGGACTACCTCCTACGAGCAGTACTTC CAISEGTTSYEQYF
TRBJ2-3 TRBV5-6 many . TGTGCCAGCAGCTGGACTTCAGGAGACATCACAGATACGCAGTATTTT CASSWTSGDITDTQYF
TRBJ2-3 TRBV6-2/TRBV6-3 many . TGTGCCAGCAGTTACTGGTCGAACTCGGGAGATACGCAGTATTTT CASSYWSNSGDTQYF
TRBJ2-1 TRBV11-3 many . TGTGCCAGCAGCCCTGACTCGAATGAGCAGTTCTTC CASSPDSNEQFF
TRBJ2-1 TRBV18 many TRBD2 TGTGCCAGCTCATCATTCGGGGGAGGGCCCTACAATGAGCAGTTCTTC CASSSFGGGPYNEQFF
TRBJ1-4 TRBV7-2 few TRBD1 TGTGCCAGCAGCGACAGGGTGGAGGAAAAACTGTTTTTT CASSDRVEEKLFF
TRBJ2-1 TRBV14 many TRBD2 TGTGCCAGCAGCCAATACCAAGGACTAGCGGGTCTGGATGAGCAGTTCTTC CASSQYQGLAGLDEQFF
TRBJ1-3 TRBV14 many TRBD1 TGTGCCAGCAGTCTACCGGGACAGGGGACAAGGACCATATATTTT CASSLPGQGTRTIYF
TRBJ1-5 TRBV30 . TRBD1 TGTGCCTGGAGTGTACAGGGGGGAATGGGACAGCCCCAGCATTTT CAWSVQGGMGQPQHF
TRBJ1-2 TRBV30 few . TGTGCCTGGAGGCGTATTGGAGGCGGCTATGGCTACACCTTC CAWRRIGGGYGYTF
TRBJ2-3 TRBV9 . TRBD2 TGTGCCAGCAGCGTCAAGAGCGGGAGGGTGGGGGATACGCAGTATTTT CASSVKSGRVGDTQYF
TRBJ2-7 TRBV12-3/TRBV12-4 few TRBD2 TGTGCCAGCAGAGGACTAGCGGGAGGGTACGAGCAGTACTTC CASRGLAGGYEQYF
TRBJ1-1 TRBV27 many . TGTGCCAGCAGTTTGGCGGCAGGGGTCCCTGAAGCTTTCTTT CASSLAAGVPEAFF
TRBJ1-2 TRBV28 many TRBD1 TGTGCCAGCAGTTTATCGACAGGGGTAGGCTACACCTTC CASSLSTGVGYTF
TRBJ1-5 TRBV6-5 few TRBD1 TGTGCCAGCAGTTACTCGAAGTCAGGGGGGCAGCCCCAGCATTTT CASSYSKSGGQPQHF
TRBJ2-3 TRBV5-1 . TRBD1 TGCGCCAGCAGCCTGGACAGGGTAAGGACAGATACGCAGTATTTT CASSLDRVRTDTQYF
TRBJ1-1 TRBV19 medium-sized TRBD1 TGTGCCAGTGGACAGGTACGGAACACTGAAGCTTTCTTT CASGQVRNTEAFF
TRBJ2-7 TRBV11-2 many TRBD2 TGTGCCAGCAGCCCCCTAGCGGGGGGGCCATACGAGCAGTACTTC CASSPLAGGPYEQYF
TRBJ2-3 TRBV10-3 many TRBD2 TGTGCCTGCGGCGGACTAGCGGGAGGAAGTGATACGCAGTATTTT CACGGLAGGSDTQYF
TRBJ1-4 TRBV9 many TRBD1 TGTGCCAGCAGCGCCGACAGGGGAAGGGAAAAACTGTTTTTT CASSADRGREKLFF
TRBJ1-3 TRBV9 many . TGTGCCAGCAGCGTAGCCTACATTTCGTGGGGCGACGCTGGAAACACCATATATTTT CASSVAYISWGDAGNTIYF
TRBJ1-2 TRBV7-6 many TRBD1 TGTGCCAGCAGCTCCGGACAGGACCATAACTATGGCTACACCTTC CASSSGQDHNYGYTF
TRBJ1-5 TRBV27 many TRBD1 TGTGCCAGCAGTTTAGGGACAGGGATAAATCAGCCCCAGCATTTT CASSLGTGINQPQHF
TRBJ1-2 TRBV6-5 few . TGTGCCAGCTATAACTATGGCTACACCTTC CASYNYGYTF
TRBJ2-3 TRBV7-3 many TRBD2 TGTGCCAGCAGCCCTCAGCGGGAGGGCACAGATACGCAGTATTTT CASSPQREGTDTQYF
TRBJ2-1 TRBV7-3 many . TGTGCCAGCAGCAACCGGGACTCTAACTACAATGAGCAGTTCTTC CASSNRDSNYNEQFF
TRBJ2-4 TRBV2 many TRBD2 TGTGCCAGCAGTGAAGCGCTTCGGGAGGACACGTCGCACTTC CASSEALREDTSHF
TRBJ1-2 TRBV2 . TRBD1 TGTGCCAGCAGTGACAGGGGGCGTGATGGCTACACCTTC CASSDRGRDGYTF
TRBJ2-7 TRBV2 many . TGTGCCAGCAGGATAGTGGACGAGCAGTACTTC CASRIVDEQYF
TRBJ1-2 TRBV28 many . TGTGCCAGCACCCAGGTGGAGGTTAACTATGGCTACACCTTC CASTQVEVNYGYTF
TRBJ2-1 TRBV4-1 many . TGCGCCAGCAGCCAAGTAGTTGGCGCCTGGGCAAACAATGAGCAGTTCTTC CASSQVVGAWANNEQFF
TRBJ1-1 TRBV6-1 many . TGTGCCAGCAGTGAAACCGGACAGAACACTGAAGCTTTCTTT CASSETGQNTEAFF
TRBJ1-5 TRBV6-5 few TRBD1 TGTGCCAGCAGTTACGGACAGGGCCGGAATCAGCCCCAGCATTTT CASSYGQGRNQPQHF
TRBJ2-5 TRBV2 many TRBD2 TGTGCCAGCAGTGTAGGGGTAATAGCGGGGAGCCAAGAGACCCAGTACTTC CASSVGVIAGSQETQYF
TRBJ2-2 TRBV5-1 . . TGCGCCAGCAGCTTGCAGGACACCGGGGAGCTGTTTTTT CASSLQDTGELFF
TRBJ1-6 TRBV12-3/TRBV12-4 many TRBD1 TGTGCCAGCAGTTCCGACAGGGGGCAGTATAATTCACCCCTCCACTTT CASSSDRGQYNSPLHF
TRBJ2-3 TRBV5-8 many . TGTGCCAGCAGCTCCTCCACAGATACGCAGTATTTT CASSSSTDTQYF
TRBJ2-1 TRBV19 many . TGTGCCAGTAGTATAGCCCCCCGGGACATCTATGAGCAGTTCTTC CASSIAPRDIYEQFF
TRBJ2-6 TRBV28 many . TGTGCCAGCAGTTTGGCGGACTCTGGGGCCAACGTCCTGACTTTC CASSLADSGANVLTF
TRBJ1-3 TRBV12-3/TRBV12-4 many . TGTGCCAGCAGTTTCGGCGGTCGCTCTGGAAACACCATATATTTT CASSFGGRSGNTIYF
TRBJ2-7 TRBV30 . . TGTGCCTGGAGTTTAGGGCAGGGGTATGAGCAGTACTTC CAWSLGQGYEQYF
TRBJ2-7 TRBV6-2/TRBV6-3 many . TGTGCCAGCAGGCGACAGGTATTCTTCTACGAGCAGTACTTC CASRRQVFFYEQYF